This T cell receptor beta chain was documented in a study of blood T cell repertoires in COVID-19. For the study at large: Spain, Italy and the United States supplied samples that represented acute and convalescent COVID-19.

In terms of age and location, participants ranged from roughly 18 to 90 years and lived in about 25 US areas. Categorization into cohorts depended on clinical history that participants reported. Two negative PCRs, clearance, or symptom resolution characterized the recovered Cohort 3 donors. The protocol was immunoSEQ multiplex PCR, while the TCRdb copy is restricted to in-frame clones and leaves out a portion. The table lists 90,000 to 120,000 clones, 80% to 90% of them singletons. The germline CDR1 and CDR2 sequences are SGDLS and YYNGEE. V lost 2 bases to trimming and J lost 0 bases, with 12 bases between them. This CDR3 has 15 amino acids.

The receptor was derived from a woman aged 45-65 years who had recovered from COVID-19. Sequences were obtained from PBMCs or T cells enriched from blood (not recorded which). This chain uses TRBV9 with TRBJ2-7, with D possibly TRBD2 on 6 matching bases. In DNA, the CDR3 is TGTGCCAGCAGCGTTACGGGAGCTGCCTCCTACGAGCAGTACTTC. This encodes CASSVTGAASYEQYF.